These T cell receptor beta chains were read from a single sample in a study of blood T cell repertoires in COVID-19. Sequencing used immunoSEQ multiplex PCR; TCRdb keeps in-frame clones, though not all of them. The table lists about 36,000 clones, roughly 80% of them singletons. The sequenced sample was peripheral blood. Receptor source: a man aged 55 to 70 with active COVID-19. Each CDR3 is given with its conserved first and last residue. Fields, in order: J gene, D gene, V gene, clone size, CDR3 protein, CDR3 DNA. A D gene is named only where the DNA matches it firmly. Size tells how often a clone was seen (once, few, many) or the class of an expanded clone, and some rows leave it out.

j_gene: TRBJ1-2; d_gene: TRBD1; v_gene: TRBV6-2/TRBV6-3; abundance: -; CDR3aa: CASSYSPGQGFGANYGYTF; CDR3nt: TGTGCCAGCAGTTACTCGCCGGGACAGGGATTCGGGGCGAACTATGGCTACACCTTC
j_gene: TRBJ1-2; d_gene: -; v_gene: TRBV10-3; abundance: -; CDR3aa: CAISVSVGNGGYTF; CDR3nt: TGTGCCATCAGTGTCTCTGTCGGGAATGGTGGCTACACCTTC
j_gene: TRBJ2-3; d_gene: -; v_gene: TRBV30; abundance: -; CDR3aa: CAWSVLAGTDTQYF; CDR3nt: TGTGCCTGGAGTGTATTAGCGGGCACAGATACGCAGTATTTT
j_gene: TRBJ1-1; d_gene: -; v_gene: TRBV2; abundance: -; CDR3aa: CASSNLMNTEAFF; CDR3nt: TGTGCCAGCAGTAACTTGATGAACACTGAAGCTTTCTTT
j_gene: TRBJ2-5; d_gene: TRBD2; v_gene: TRBV7-2; abundance: -; CDR3aa: CASSHGGLAGGGETQYF; CDR3nt: TGTGCCAGCAGCCACGGGGGGCTAGCGGGAGGAGGGGAGACCCAGTACTTC
j_gene: TRBJ1-2; d_gene: TRBD1; v_gene: TRBV11-2; abundance: few; CDR3aa: CASSPGGPYGYTF; CDR3nt: TGTGCCAGCAGTCCAGGGGGCCCCTATGGCTACACCTTC
j_gene: TRBJ1-2; d_gene: -; v_gene: TRBV11-2; abundance: -; CDR3aa: CASSLEAGVYGYTF; CDR3nt: TGTGCCAGCAGTCTCGAGGCAGGGGTCTATGGCTACACCTTC
j_gene: TRBJ1-1; d_gene: -; v_gene: TRBV6-2/TRBV6-3; abundance: -; CDR3aa: CASSYARQASAFF; CDR3nt: TGTGCCAGCAGTTACGCCAGACAGGCGTCGGCTTTCTTT
j_gene: TRBJ2-2; d_gene: -; v_gene: TRBV7-9; abundance: -; CDR3aa: CASSSNRGGTGELFF; CDR3nt: TGTGCCAGCAGCAGTAACAGGGGAGGCACCGGGGAGCTGTTTTTT
j_gene: TRBJ1-2; d_gene: -; v_gene: TRBV28; abundance: few; CDR3aa: CASRGVGQNYGYTF; CDR3nt: TGTGCCAGCAGAGGGGTAGGGCAGAACTATGGCTACACCTTC
j_gene: TRBJ2-7; d_gene: -; v_gene: TRBV20-1; abundance: -; CDR3aa: CSARSGHEQYF; CDR3nt: TGCAGTGCTAGGTCAGGGCACGAGCAGTACTTC
j_gene: TRBJ2-2; d_gene: -; v_gene: TRBV10-3; abundance: -; CDR3aa: CALSKTETGELFF; CDR3nt: TGTGCCCTGTCCAAGACAGAGACCGGGGAGCTGTTTTTT
j_gene: TRBJ2-7; d_gene: -; v_gene: TRBV9; abundance: -; CDR3aa: CASSVGWGRTYEQYF; CDR3nt: TGTGCCAGCAGCGTAGGGTGGGGCAGGACCTACGAGCAGTACTTC